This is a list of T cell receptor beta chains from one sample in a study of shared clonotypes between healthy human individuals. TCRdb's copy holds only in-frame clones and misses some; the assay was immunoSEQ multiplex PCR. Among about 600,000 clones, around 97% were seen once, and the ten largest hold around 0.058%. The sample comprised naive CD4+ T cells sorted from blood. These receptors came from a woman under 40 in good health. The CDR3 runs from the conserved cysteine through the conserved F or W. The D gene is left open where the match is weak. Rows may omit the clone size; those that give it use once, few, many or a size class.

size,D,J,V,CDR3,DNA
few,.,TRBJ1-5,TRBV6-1,CASSVDRPGVAQHF,TGTGCCAGCAGTGTCGACAGGCCCGGAGTGGCCCAGCATTTT
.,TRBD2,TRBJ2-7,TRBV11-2,CASSLAGGSSYEQYF,TGTGCCAGCAGCTTAGCAGGCGGGAGCTCCTACGAGCAGTACTTC
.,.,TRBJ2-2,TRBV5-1,CASSLIAASNTGELFF,TGCGCCAGCAGCTTGATTGCCGCCTCGAACACCGGGGAGCTGTTTTTT
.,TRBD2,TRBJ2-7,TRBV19,CASSPPGGLDYEQYF,TGTGCCAGTAGTCCCCCCGGAGGACTAGACTACGAGCAGTACTTC
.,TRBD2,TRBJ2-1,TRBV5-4,CASSPGTSGFQSSYNEQFF,TGTGCCAGCAGCCCCGGGACTAGCGGGTTCCAGAGCTCCTACAATGAGCAGTTCTTC
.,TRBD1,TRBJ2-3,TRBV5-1,CATRQGADTDTQYF,TGCGCCACAAGACAGGGGGCGGACACAGATACGCAGTATTTT
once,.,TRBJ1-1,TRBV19,CATSGGGTEAFF,TGTGCCACCTCGGGAGGGGGCACTGAAGCTTTCTTT
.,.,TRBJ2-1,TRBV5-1,CASSLGDLKPNEQFF,TGCGCCAGCAGCTTGGGGGACCTCAAACCCAATGAGCAGTTCTTC
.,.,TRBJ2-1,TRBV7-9,CASSLRASSYNEQFF,TGTGCCAGCAGCTTAAGGGCTAGCTCCTACAATGAGCAGTTCTTC
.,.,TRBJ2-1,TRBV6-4,CASSRELSYNEQFF,TGTGCCAGCTCCCGGGAGCTCTCCTACAATGAGCAGTTCTTC
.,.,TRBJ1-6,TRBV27,CASSPTVTRNSPLHF,TGTGCCAGCAGTCCAACTGTGACAAGAAATTCACCCCTCCACTTT
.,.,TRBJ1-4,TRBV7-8,CASSSRITDEKLFF,TGTGCCAGCAGCTCTCGAATTACGGATGAAAAACTGTTTTTT
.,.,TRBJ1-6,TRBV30,CAWRSANAAVSPLHF,TGTGCCTGGAGATCGGCCAATGCCGCAGTTTCACCCCTCCACTTT
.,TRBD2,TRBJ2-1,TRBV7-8,CASSLRALAEGSSQFF,TGTGCCAGCAGCTTAAGGGCACTAGCGGAGGGGAGTAGTCAGTTCTTC
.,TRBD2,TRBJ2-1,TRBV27,CASSSTSGRYNEQFF,TGTGCCAGCAGTTCGACTAGCGGGCGGTACAATGAGCAGTTCTTC
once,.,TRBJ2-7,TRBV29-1,CSAGGRSYEQYF,TGCAGCGCCGGGGGACGGTCCTACGAGCAGTACTTC
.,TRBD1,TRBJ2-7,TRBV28,CASSLSSRGRIYEQYF,TGTGCCAGCAGTTTATCATCCAGGGGGAGAATCTACGAGCAGTACTTC
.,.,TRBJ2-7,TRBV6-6,CASTPALQGDEQYF,TGTGCCAGCACCCCGGCGCTCCAAGGTGACGAGCAGTACTTC
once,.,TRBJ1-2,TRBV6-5,CASSYVPGDYGYTF,TGTGCCAGCAGTTACGTCCCAGGCGACTATGGCTACACCTTC
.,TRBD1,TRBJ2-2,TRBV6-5,CASSYSMGQTLGELFF,TGTGCCAGCAGTTACTCGATGGGACAGACCCTCGGGGAGCTGTTTTTT
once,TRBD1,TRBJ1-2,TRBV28,CASSLGQSYGYTF,TGTGCCAGCAGTTTGGGACAGAGCTATGGCTACACCTTC
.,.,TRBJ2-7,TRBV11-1,CASSPSRESLSYEQYF,TGTGCCAGCAGCCCCAGCCGGGAGTCGCTCTCCTACGAGCAGTACTTC
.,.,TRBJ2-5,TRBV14,CASSQAGTPSLGETQYF,TGTGCCAGCAGCCAAGCGGGGACGCCCTCTTTAGGGGAGACCCAGTACTTC
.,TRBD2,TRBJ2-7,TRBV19,CASMRTSGAGATYEQYF,TGTGCCAGTATGCGGACTAGCGGGGCCGGAGCGACCTACGAGCAGTACTTC
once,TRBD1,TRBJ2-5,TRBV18,CASSRTGGPETQYF,TGTGCCAGCTCACGGACAGGGGGCCCAGAGACCCAGTACTTC
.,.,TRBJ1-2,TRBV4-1,CASSQDFEGTTAYGYTF,TGCGCCAGCAGCCAAGATTTTGAGGGCACCACTGCCTATGGCTACACCTTC
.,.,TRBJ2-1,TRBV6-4,CASSSQGSSYNEQFF,TGTGCCAGCAGTTCACAGGGTAGCTCCTACAATGAGCAGTTCTTC
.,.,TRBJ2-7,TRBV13,CASSFGLPSYEQYF,TGTGCCAGCAGCTTCGGCCTTCCTTCCTACGAGCAGTACTTC
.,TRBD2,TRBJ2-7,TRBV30,CASLCPGTSLISYEQYF,TGTGCCTCCCTATGCCCCGGGACTAGCCTTATCTCCTACGAGCAGTACTTC
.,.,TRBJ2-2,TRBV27,CASSPRRNTGELFF,TGTGCCAGCAGTCCCAGGAGGAACACCGGGGAGCTGTTTTTT
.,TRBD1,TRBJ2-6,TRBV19,CAGSTGPGANVLTF,TGTGCCGGTTCGACAGGGCCTGGGGCCAACGTCCTGACTTTC
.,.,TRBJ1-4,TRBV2,CASSEAVRAEKLFF,TGTGCCAGCAGTGAAGCAGTACGGGCTGAAAAACTGTTTTTT
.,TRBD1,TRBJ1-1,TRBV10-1,CASSENRGSGTEAFF,TGCGCCAGCAGTGAGAACAGGGGGTCAGGCACTGAAGCTTTCTTT
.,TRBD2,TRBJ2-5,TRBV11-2,CASSPSGSVQETQYF,TGTGCCAGCAGCCCTAGCGGGAGCGTCCAAGAGACCCAGTACTTC
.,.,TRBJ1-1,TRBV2,CASSEVSMNTEAFF,TGTGCCAGCAGTGAAGTCAGCATGAACACTGAAGCTTTCTTT
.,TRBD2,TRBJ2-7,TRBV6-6,CASSKTGTSGYEQYF,TGTGCCAGCAGTAAGACCGGGACTAGCGGTTACGAGCAGTACTTC
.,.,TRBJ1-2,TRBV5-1,CASSFDRLRGYTF,TGCGCCAGCAGCTTCGATCGATTGCGGGGCTACACCTTC
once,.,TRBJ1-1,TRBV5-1,CASRPQLGTGGEAFF,TGCGCCAGCAGACCCCAACTCGGGACTGGGGGTGAAGCTTTCTTT
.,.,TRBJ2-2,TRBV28,CASNWHRKINTGELFF,TGTGCCAGCAACTGGCATAGGAAGATAAACACCGGGGAGCTGTTTTTT
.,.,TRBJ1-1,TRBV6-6,CASRRQLGGTEAFF,TGTGCCAGCAGACGACAGTTGGGGGGCACTGAAGCTTTCTTT
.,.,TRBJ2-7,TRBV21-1,CASSKDPAGDHEQYF,TGTGCCAGCAGCAAAGATCCAGCGGGAGATCACGAGCAGTACTTC
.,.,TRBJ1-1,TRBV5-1,CASSRPRGDTRNTEAFF,TGCGCCAGCAGCCGGCCCCGGGGGGACACGCGGAACACTGAAGCTTTCTTT
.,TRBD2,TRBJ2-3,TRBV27,CASSLSGLAGGPSYF,TGTGCCAGCAGTTTATCTGGACTAGCGGGAGGGCCGTCCTATTTT
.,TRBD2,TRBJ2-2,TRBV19,CASSIVAGDNRRNTGELFF,TGTGCCAGTAGTATAGTAGCGGGTGACAACAGGCGGAACACCGGGGAGCTGTTTTTT
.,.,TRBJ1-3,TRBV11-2,CASSLGPTVLGSGNTIYF,TGTGCCAGCAGCTTAGGTCCCACTGTGTTAGGATCTGGAAACACCATATATTTT
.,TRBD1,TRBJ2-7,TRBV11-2,CASSSPLGDRGSLEQYF,TGTGCCAGCAGCTCACCCCTCGGGGACAGGGGGTCCCTCGAGCAGTACTTC
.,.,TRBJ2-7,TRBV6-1,CASRRDGFYEQYF,TGTGCCAGCAGACGGGACGGCTTCTACGAGCAGTACTTC
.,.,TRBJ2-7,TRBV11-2,CASSWAAYEQYF,TGTGCCAGCAGCTGGGCAGCCTACGAGCAGTACTTC
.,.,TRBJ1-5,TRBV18,CASSPQGGNQPQHF,TGTGCCAGCTCACCACAGGGTGGCAATCAGCCCCAGCATTTT
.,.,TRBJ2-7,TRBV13,CASSPGLSDSYEQYF,TGTGCCAGCAGCCCAGGACTGAGCGACTCCTACGAGCAGTACTTC
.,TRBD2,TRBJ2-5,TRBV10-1,CASSELAGGGRETQYF,TGCGCCAGCAGTGAACTAGCGGGAGGAGGGCGAGAGACCCAGTACTTC
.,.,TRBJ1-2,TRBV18,CASSPPGRGHGYTF,TGTGCCAGCTCACCACCGGGCAGAGGGCATGGCTACACCTTC
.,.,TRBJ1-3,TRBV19,CAASPGTSSGNTIYF,TGTGCCGCCTCCCCGGGGACCTCCTCTGGAAACACCATATATTTT